Listed here are 27 T cell receptor beta chains from one sample, sequenced in a study of blood T cells in healthy people across ages. Primers used in a second PCR of roughly 7 to 11 cycles were a sample-barcoded 5' primer and a J-beta primer mix. MiXCR, run by TCRdb on the 5' RACE reads, gives a single entry per CDR3 protein. There are roughly 1,500,000 distinct CDR3 sequences in the sample; approximately 42% occur only once, and 6.5% to 10% lies in the top ten. Input material: blood. The receptors come from a woman between 18 and 30 years old in good health.

The chain employs TRBV12-3 or TRBV12-4 and TRBJ2-7, with 8 bases aligning to TRBD2. J lost 7 bases, V lost 5 bases, and 7 bases had no gene match. The CDR3 covers 13 residues. CDR3 residues: CASSVGASGEQYF. The CDR3 coding sequence is TGTGCCAGCAGTGTGGGGGCTAGCGGGGAGCAGTACTTC.

This clonotype has a handful of counts. The V call is TRBV5-5, the J call TRBJ1-4; 8 nucleotides align to TRBD1. Per germline, CDR1 SGHKS and CDR2 YYEKEE (reference sequence). V was clipped by 5 bases and J by 8 bases; unmatched bases: 20. The CDR3 runs to 18 residues. The CDR3 reads CASSTGQGAVQMIEKLFF. For the CDR3, the DNA is TGTGCCAGCAGTACGGGGCAGGGGGCGGTTCAGATGATCGAAAAACTGTTTTTT.

The genes are TRBV2 and TRBJ2-3, with D possibly TRBD2 on 5 matching bases. There are 12 residues in the CDR3. CDR1 is SNHLY, CDR2 FYNNEI, per germline. V lost 4 bases to trimming and J lost 8 bases, with 10 bases between them. The CDR3 nucleotides are TGTGCCAGCAGTGGCCAAGGAGGTACGCAGTATTTT. Its translation is CASSGQGGTQYF.

This chain uses TRBV25-1 with TRBJ1-4, with 7 bases matching TRBD1. Trimming at V came to 8 bases and at J to 8 bases, leaving 14 bases not matched to a gene. CDR1 and CDR2 from the germline V gene are MGHDK and SYGVNS. CDR3 length: 15 residues. The CDR3 here is CASGLNRGVTEKLFF. The CDR3 DNA reads TGTGCCAGCGGCCTAAACAGGGGTGTGACGGAAAAACTGTTTTTT.

The V and J genes are TRBV27 and TRBJ1-2; 7 bases are a match to TRBD1. Germline CDR1 and CDR2: MNHEY and SMNVEV (reference sequence). Trimming took 6 bases from V and 5 from J; bases not matched to a gene: 9. The CDR3 runs 14 residues. CDR3 nucleotides: TGTGCCAGCAGACCCGGGGACAGAGTATATGGCTACACCTTC. Amino acids: CASRPGDRVYGYTF.

This clonotype has ten or more counts. J is TRBJ2-1 and V is TRBV29-1; TRBD2 aligns across 10 bases. The germline CDR1 and CDR2 sequences are SQVTM and ANQGSEA. This CDR3 has 13 amino acids. Germline trimming cut 8 bases from V and 5 bases from J; bases unmatched to any gene: 6. The CDR3 spells CSLGGLANNEQFF. As DNA, the CDR3 is TGCAGCCTTGGGGGACTAGCGAACAATGAGCAGTTCTTC.

The J gene is TRBJ2-5, the V gene TRBV3-1, with a possible D match to TRBD2 (5 bases). The CDR3 length is 16 residues. Germline V gene sequence: CDR1 LGHDT, CDR2 YNNKEL (reference sequence). Trimming took 7 bases from V and 2 from J, leaving 20 bases between them. The CDR3 DNA sequence: TGTGCCAGCAAAACCTCAGTACTAGGGTGGCAAGAGACCCAGTACTTC. This translates into CASKTSVLGWQETQYF.

The rearrangement joins TRBV4-1 to TRBJ2-5, with 14 bases aligning to TRBD2. V was clipped by 3 bases and J by 5 bases; unmatched bases: 8. The CDR3 totals 17 residues. Germline V gene lookup returns CDR1 MGHRA and CDR2 YSYEKL. Written as DNA, the CDR3 is TGCGCCAGCAGCCAGTCGACTAGCGGGGGGGCCGAGGAGACCCAGTACTTC. It is translated as CASSQSTSGGAEETQYF.

The rearrangement links TRBV10-2 to TRBJ2-5, with 12 bases that match TRBD2. CDR3 length: 16 residues. Unmatched junction bases numbered 9, after V lost 6 bases and J lost 4 bases. Germline-derived CDR1 and CDR2 are WSHSY and SAAADI. CDR3 loop: CASRKMTSGSGETQYF. CDR3 nucleotides: TGCGCCAGCAGGAAGATGACTAGCGGGAGCGGAGAGACCCAGTACTTC.

The chain has TRBV29-1 and TRBJ2-5; 12 bases are shared with TRBD2. This CDR3 region has 16 residues. Germline trimming cut 5 bases from V and 1 base from J; bases unmatched to any gene: 8. Germline loops: CDR1 SQVTM, CDR2 ANQGSEA. CDR3 loop: CSVQQGTSGRQETQYF. The CDR3 coding sequence is TGCAGCGTTCAACAGGGGACTAGCGGGCGCCAAGAGACCCAGTACTTC.

The gene calls are TRBV3-1 and TRBJ1-2; D may be TRBD1 (6 bases). The V and J ends lost 3 bases and 4 bases respectively, with 15 bases between them. In germline, CDR1 is LGHDT, CDR2 YNNKEL (reference sequence). The CDR3 length is 15 residues. For the CDR3, the DNA is TGTGCCAGCAGCCAGAGACCTAGGGGGGCCTATGGCTACACCTTC. Translated, it gives CASSQRPRGAYGYTF.

The V gene is TRBV3-1, the J gene TRBJ1-2; tentative D call: TRBD1 (6 bases). Trimming pared 2 bases from V and 3 bases from J, leaving 16 bases between. Germline CDR1 reads LGHDT; CDR2 reads YNNKEL (reference sequence). The CDR3 has 16 residues. The CDR3: CASSQTWAQGDYGYTF. DNA of the CDR3: TGTGCCAGCAGCCAAACCTGGGCACAGGGAGACTATGGCTACACCTTC. The entire variable domain, with the rest obtained from reference TRBV3-1 and TRBJ1-2, is as follows: DTAVSQTPKYLVTQMGNDKSIKCEQNLGHDTMYWYKQDSKKFLKIMFSYNNKELIINETVPNRFSPKSPDKAHLNLHINSLELGDSAVYFCASSQTWAQGDYGYTFGSGTRLTVV.

The chain links TRBV5-1 to TRBJ2-1, with 9 bases aligning to TRBD2. The germline gives CDR1 SGHRS, CDR2 YFSETQ. The length of the CDR3 is 14 residues. V was pared by 3 bases and J by 13 bases, with 11 bases of the junction left unmatched. CDR3 DNA: TGCGCCAGCAGCTCGGGACTAGCATCGGAGACCCAGTTCTTC. Amino acids: CASSSGLASETQFF.

This clonotype was seen a few times. CDR3 nucleotides: TGTGCCAGCAGGTCTTTGGGGGTAGAGACTGAAGCTTTCTTT. Amino acid sequence: CASRSLGVETEAFF. The chain uses TRBV3-1 and TRBJ1-1, with D tentatively TRBD1 (5 bases). Trimming took 6 bases from V and 5 from J, leaving 16 bases between them. The CDR3 covers 14 residues. Germline CDR1 reads LGHDT; CDR2 reads YNNKEL (reference sequence).

This sequence joins TRBV27 and TRBJ1-5; D uncertain. The germline V gene has CDR1 MNHEY and CDR2 SMNVEV (reference sequence). The CDR3 has 13 residues. The V end was cut by 2 bases, the J end by 7 bases, with 9 bases between. CDR3 region: CASSLNSIQPQHF. The CDR3 bases are TGTGCCAGCAGTTTAAACAGTATACAGCCCCAGCATTTT.

V is TRBV3-1 and J is TRBJ2-1, with D perhaps assigned TRBD1 or TRBD2 (5 bases each). V lost 4 bases and J 10 bases, leaving 32 bases between the germline ends. CDR3 length equals 19 residues. CDR1 and CDR2 from the germline V gene are LGHDT and YNNKEL (reference sequence). The CDR3 coding sequence is TGTGCCAGCAGCCTCATGGGGGACCGAGGAGCCTTCACATCCTACGAGCAGTTCTTC. Residues: CASSLMGDRGAFTSYEQFF.

This chain joins TRBV14 and TRBJ2-7; D remains unclear. The CDR3 totals 13 residues. V lost 7 bases, J lost 0 bases, and 10 bases lay in between. Germline V lookup: CDR1 SGHDN, CDR2 FVKESK. CDR3 region: CASKGALSYEQYF. The CDR3 nucleotides are TGTGCCAGCAAGGGTGCCCTCTCCTACGAGCAGTACTTC.

The chain carries TRBV4-1 and TRBJ2-1, with unresolved D. In germline, CDR1 is MGHRA, CDR2 YSYEKL. The CDR3 totals 19 residues. V lost 1 base and J lost 10, with 29 bases in between. The CDR3 bases are TGCGCCAGCAGCCAAGGAGGCCCATGGGATACCATCAAAGCCAACGAGCAGTTCTTC. As protein: CASSQGGPWDTIKANEQFF.

The chain has TRBV4-2 and TRBJ2-3, with TRBD2 matching 9 bases. Germline V gives CDR1 LGHNA, CDR2 YNFKEQ. Trimming removed 8 bases from V and 6 bases from J; junction bases left unmatched: 27. The CDR3 has 20 residues. CDR3 bases: TGTGCCAGCCGCGCAGGTGGGTTGGGTCCCGGGCTAGCGGGATCTGATACGCAGTATTTT. This codes for CASRAGGLGPGLAGSDTQYF.

This clonotype occurred a few times. The chain carries TRBV11-2 and TRBJ2-3, with D perhaps being TRBD1 or TRBD2 (6 bases each). The CDR3 has 16 amino acids. CDR1 is SGHAT, CDR2 FQNNGV, per germline. Trimming stripped 7 bases from V and 0 bases from J, with 17 bases between. The CDR3 here is CASTFRWGASTDTQYF. Here the CDR3 DNA reads TGTGCCAGCACTTTTCGGTGGGGGGCTAGCACAGATACGCAGTATTTT. The variable domain in full, with the rest retrieved from reference TRBV11-2 and TRBJ2-3, is EAGVAQSPRYKIIEKRQSVAFWCNPISGHATLYWYQQILGQGPKLLIQFQNNGVVDDSQLPKDRFSAERLKGVDSTLKIQPAKLEDSAVYLCASTFRWGASTDTQYFGPGTRLTVL.

The chain joins TRBV6-6 to TRBJ2-4; 10 bases fit TRBD1. TRBJ2-7 matches the DNA end more closely, so the J call is doubtful. Per germline, CDR1 MNHNY and CDR2 SVGAGI (reference sequence). The CDR3 has 14 residues. CDR3 coding DNA: TGTGCCAGCAGTTACTCGAGGGACAGGGGCGAGCAGTACTTC. Protein product: CASSYSRDRGEQYF.

This clonotype was counted only a few times. The rearrangement joins TRBV2 to TRBJ2-7; 10 nucleotides line up with TRBD1. The J segment lost 3 bases and the V segment lost 4 bases, leaving 6 bases of the junction unmatched. This CDR3 contains 15 residues. Per the germline V gene, CDR1 is SNHLY and CDR2 is FYNNEI. The CDR3 sequence is CASSASTGGGYEQYF. CDR3 bases: TGTGCCAGCAGTGCTTCGACAGGGGGCGGCTACGAGCAGTACTTC.

The rearrangement joins TRBV20-1 to TRBJ1-6, with 9 positions matching TRBD1. The CDR3 is 17 amino acids. In germline, CDR1 is DFQATT, CDR2 SNEGSKA (reference sequence). The V and J ends lost 6 bases and 0 bases, in that order; junction bases with no gene match: 9. In nucleotides, the CDR3 is TGCAGTGCGGACTTAACAGGGGGCGCCTCCTATAATTCACCCCTCCACTTT. It yields the protein CSADLTGGASYNSPLHF.

The chain carries TRBV7-2 and TRBJ2-3, with TRBD2 identical over 11 bases. Trimming took 4 bases from V and 6 from J; bases not matched to a gene: 3. This CDR3 contains 14 residues. Germline loops: CDR1 SGHTA, CDR2 FQGNSA. CDR3: CASSSRTSGDTQYF. CDR3 nucleotide sequence: TGTGCCAGCAGCTCCCGGACTAGCGGGGATACGCAGTATTTT.

This chain joins TRBV6-5 and TRBJ2-7, with a weak D call TRBD2 (6 bases). CDR3 size: 16 residues. Germline V gives CDR1 MNHEY, CDR2 SVGAGI. V lost 0 bases and J lost 7, with 19 bases in between. The CDR3 sequence: CASSYSSGAGGKEQYF. The CDR3 DNA is TGTGCCAGCAGTTACTCGAGTGGAGCAGGAGGGAAAGAGCAGTACTTC.

This clonotype was counted many times. V usage is TRBV7-9 and J usage is TRBJ2-7, with D possibly TRBD1 on 5 matching bases. This CDR3 is built from 13 residues. In germline, CDR1 is SEHNR, CDR2 FQNEAQ (reference sequence). V was trimmed by 0 bases and J by 5 bases, leaving 8 bases between them. CDR3 protein: CASSLAAGNEQYF. In DNA form, the CDR3 reads TGTGCCAGCAGCTTAGCAGCAGGGAACGAGCAGTACTTC.

V gene TRBV6-1 combines with J gene TRBJ2-2, with 8 bases lining up with TRBD2. The V gene end was trimmed by 10 bases and the J gene end by 4 bases; junction bases not matched to a gene: 8. Germline V gene sequence: CDR1 MNHNS, CDR2 SASEGT. This CDR3 is built from 14 residues. CDR3 DNA sequence: TGTGCCACAGGGCGGGGGGCTGGCACCGGGGAGCTGTTTTTT. This translates into CATGRGAGTGELFF.